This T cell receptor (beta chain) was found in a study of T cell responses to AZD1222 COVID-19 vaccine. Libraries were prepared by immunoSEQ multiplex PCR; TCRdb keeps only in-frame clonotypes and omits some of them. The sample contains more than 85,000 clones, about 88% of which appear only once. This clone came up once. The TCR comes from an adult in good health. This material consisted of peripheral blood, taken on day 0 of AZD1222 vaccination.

The CDR3 is CASSVDRGRLEQYF. For the CDR3, the DNA is TGTGCCAGCAGTGTGGACAGGGGGCGACTCGAGCAGTACTTC. The J gene is TRBJ2-7, the V gene TRBV28; TRBD1 aligns across 11 bases. After removal of 5 bases from V and 6 bases from J, the junction contained 6 bases not matched to a gene. CDR1 and CDR2 (germline): MDHEN, SYDVKM. The CDR3 length is 14 residues.